The T cell receptor beta chain described here comes from a study of cytomegalovirus exposure and HLA in healthy donors (dated by TCRdb to about 2017). In terms of the full investigation: According to a later analysis, the approximately 130 validation repertoires were produced on the same platform as the 666 repertoires of the first cohort. The study aimed to test whether cataloging public T cell receptors could reveal signatures of past pathogen exposure. In addition to the first cohort of roughly 670 subjects, a separate validation cohort of 130 or so different subjects was used. The study combined high-throughput TCR immunosequencing, statistical association of individual TCRs with disease status, and machine learning to predict cytomegalovirus infection status.

Donors formed part of the validation cohort, which comprised 120 subjects and was distinct from the first cohort of under 750 subjects. About this clone: Which antigen it targets is not known. The sample holds no much larger clone one base away, and base qualities are not on file.

Receptors were amplified or captured by the immunoSEQ multiplex PCR assay. The authors' analysis ran thus. A statistical classification framework was developed to diagnose cytomegalovirus status using the catalog of TCR beta chain sequences. TCRdb's version of the immuneACCESS table is confined to in-frame rearrangements and falls short of the full clone set. An unresolved V gene accounts for under half of the shortfall where checked; the remainder is of unknown origin. From that table come the V and J calls and clone size; the DNA was used to work out D and trimming. The sample table holds some 170,000 clones, of which about 89% were seen once. The ten largest clonotypes hold 7.2% of the sample. What the research found in general, with its limitations: Across donors, most TCR sequences were observed very rarely, whereas some public TCRs were present in many individuals. Cytomegalovirus status was reported to be diagnosed by the classifier with high specificity and sensitivity in both the original and validation cohorts. The validation cohort had no HLA typing available for a later analysis, so co-occurrence within that cohort was assessed over all 130 or so repertoires. Three of the identified cytomegalovirus-associated TCR beta chains were confirmed in vitro to be specific for cytomegalovirus antigens. It was suggested by the authors that the approach could potentially be generalized to other disease states and immunological phenotypes. A later analysis found that TCRs clustered in the first cohort also tended to co-occur in the roughly 120 validation repertoires, with 90% to 95% of cluster scores above 0. The study listed 150 to 200 TCR beta chains as associated with cytomegalovirus.

Source material: PBMCs. This receptor was identified in a man aged 30 to 45 in good health and CMV-seropositive.

The DNA sequence is as follows: TGTGCCAGCAGCTTAGTCGCTCTCCCCACTGAAGCTTTCTTT. The encoded protein is CASSLVALPTEAFF. Recombination linked TRBV11-2 to TRBJ1-1; the D gene cannot be named for sure. The V and J ends are trimmed by 1 base and 4 bases, leaving 10 bases between them. Per the germline V gene, SGHAT is the CDR1 and FQNNGV is the CDR2. The cysteine opens and the phenylalanine closes a CDR3 of 14 amino acids. Only the CDR3 region is kept as DNA, spanning 42 bases read in frame from base 1.